This T cell receptor beta chain is from a study of Tregs in tolerant kidney transplant recipients. The nonmyeloablative bone marrow transplants came from related graft donors, with transient mixed chimerism. Remarks on this clone: With the read ending 3 residues before the CDR3 end, the germline J gene is used to fill in that end.

Trimming took 11 bases from V and 4 from J, leaving 18 bases between them. CDR1 ENHRY and CDR2 SYGVKD come from the germline V gene. The CDR3 consists of 13 residues. Some clones are missing from TCRdb's copy, which holds only in-frame ones; the method was immunoSEQ multiplex PCR. The sample yields some 30,000 clones, of which the top ten take up 1.8%. The chain recombines TRBV10-3 with TRBJ2-7; D perhaps matches TRBD2 (5 bases). The sample was CD4+ T cells from blood (PBMCs), taken 24 months after the transplant. This receptor was obtained from a human patient who received a combined kidney and bone marrow transplant. Some T cells may have come from the graft donor. The sequenced CDR3 bases are TGTGCCTCCCAGCTCGGGGTCGGATACGAG. Translated, it gives CASQLGVGYE. The CDR3 in its entirety is CASQLGVGYEQYF.